A single sample is the source of the 3 T cell receptor beta chains below, sequenced in a study of blood T cells in healthy people across ages. Alongside a J-beta primer mix, a sample-barcoded 5' primer served in a second PCR lasting about 7 to 12 cycles. MiXCR was run by TCRdb on the 5' RACE reads, yielding one entry per CDR3 protein. The sample shows approximately 800,000 distinct CDR3 sequences, approximately 25% of them seen only once. The same sample was also used in a study of T cells of mothers and their children.

Sequencing was done on a sample of blood. The receptors originated from a boy younger than 18 in good health.

This clonotype was observed a few times. The J gene is TRBJ2-4, the V gene TRBV7-2; possible D gene TRBD1, 6 bases. Trimming took off 5 bases at V and 8 bases at J, with 16 bases between the two ends. In germline, CDR1 is SGHTA, CDR2 FQGNSA. The CDR3 length is 14 residues. CDR3 protein: CASSMEQGWDIQYF. Here the CDR3 DNA reads TGTGCCAGCAGCATGGAACAGGGATGGGACATTCAGTACTTC.

V gene TRBV12-3 or TRBV12-4 combines with J gene TRBJ2-1; D is undetermined. The CDR3 spans 14 residues. V lost 3 bases, J lost 4 bases, and 10 bases lay in between. CDR3 coding DNA: TGTGCCAGCAGTTTCAAAGAATTGTACAATGAGCAGTTCTTC. Translating it yields CASSFKELYNEQFF.

This clonotype has only a few counts. This chain links TRBV19 with TRBJ1-5, with D unclear. CDR1 is LNHDA and CDR2 is SQIVND in the germline V gene (reference sequence). V was cut by 3 bases and J by 0 bases, with 6 bases left in between. The CDR3 is 14 amino acids. CDR3 nucleotides: TGTGCCAGTAGTATTCGGGATAGCAATCAGCCCCAGCATTTT. It translates to CASSIRDSNQPQHF.